The rows below give T cell receptor beta chains drawn from one sample of a study of cytomegalovirus exposure and HLA in healthy donors. The assay was immunoSEQ multiplex PCR, and TCRdb's table has in-frame clones only and misses some. Of about 240,000 clones in the sample, roughly 81% were seen once. Sequencing input: PBMCs. The origin of the receptors is a girl aged 2 to 10 in good health and CMV-seronegative. Both conserved end residues are part of each CDR3. Each record gives: clone size, J gene, V gene, D gene, CDR3 DNA, CDR3 protein. A D gene is named only where the DNA matches it firmly. A clone size is listed for some rows: how often the clone was seen (once, few, many), or a class if it is expanded.

clone size: -; J gene: TRBJ2-3; V gene: TRBV5-1; D gene: TRBD2; CDR3 DNA: TGCGCCAGCAGCTCCCCCGGGACTAGGTTAGATACGCAGTATTTT; CDR3 protein: CASSSPGTRLDTQYF
clone size: once; J gene: TRBJ1-2; V gene: TRBV6-1; D gene: TRBD1; CDR3 DNA: TGTGCCAGCAGTGCTCGGACAGGGGATGGGGGCTACACCTTC; CDR3 protein: CASSARTGDGGYTF
clone size: -; J gene: TRBJ2-7; V gene: TRBV28; D gene: -; CDR3 DNA: TGTGCCAGCAGTTTAACGCCCATGCGGGGAGCCGCCTACGAGCAGTACTTC; CDR3 protein: CASSLTPMRGAAYEQYF
clone size: -; J gene: TRBJ2-1; V gene: TRBV7-3; D gene: -; CDR3 DNA: TGTGCCAGCAGCCGAGGGTGGGCAGGGACTTACAATGAGCAGTTCTTC; CDR3 protein: CASSRGWAGTYNEQFF
clone size: -; J gene: TRBJ1-5; V gene: TRBV6-5; D gene: -; CDR3 DNA: TGTGCCAGCAGTTACTCGCGAGGAAATCAGCCCCAGCATTTT; CDR3 protein: CASSYSRGNQPQHF
clone size: once; J gene: TRBJ1-6; V gene: TRBV7-8; D gene: -; CDR3 DNA: TGTGCCAGCAGCATATACAGGGTGCGATCACCCCTCCACTTT; CDR3 protein: CASSIYRVRSPLHF
clone size: -; J gene: TRBJ2-1; V gene: TRBV25-1; D gene: -; CDR3 DNA: TGTGCCAGCAGTGAAAGAGGGTCCAGGCCGGGGCAGTTCTTC; CDR3 protein: CASSERGSRPGQFF
clone size: -; J gene: TRBJ2-1; V gene: TRBV10-1; D gene: TRBD2; CDR3 DNA: TGCGCCAGCAGTGCGGGAGGGTCCTACAATGAGCAGTTCTTC; CDR3 protein: CASSAGGSYNEQFF
clone size: -; J gene: TRBJ1-2; V gene: TRBV5-1; D gene: -; CDR3 DNA: TGCGCCAGCAGCTTGGAGAGTCCAATCTATGGCTACACCTTC; CDR3 protein: CASSLESPIYGYTF
clone size: -; J gene: TRBJ2-7; V gene: TRBV5-4; D gene: TRBD2; CDR3 DNA: TGTGCCAGCAGCCCGGGGGGGGCTAGCGGGAGGTACGAGCAGTACTTC; CDR3 protein: CASSPGGASGRYEQYF
clone size: -; J gene: TRBJ2-7; V gene: TRBV7-9; D gene: TRBD2; CDR3 DNA: TGTGCCAGCAGCCGTAGCGGGAGGGAATACGAGCAGTACTTC; CDR3 protein: CASSRSGREYEQYF
clone size: -; J gene: TRBJ2-5; V gene: TRBV5-4; D gene: -; CDR3 DNA: TGTGCCAGCAGCCCCACTGTTAAGGAGACCCAGTACTTC; CDR3 protein: CASSPTVKETQYF
clone size: -; J gene: TRBJ2-5; V gene: TRBV6-5; D gene: TRBD1; CDR3 DNA: TGTGCCAGCAGTTACGCCGGGACAGGGAAAGAGACCCAGTACTTC; CDR3 protein: CASSYAGTGKETQYF
clone size: -; J gene: TRBJ2-3; V gene: TRBV13; D gene: TRBD2; CDR3 DNA: TGTGCCAGCAGCTCCCCGGCACTAGCGGGGGGTCAAGATACGCAGTATTTT; CDR3 protein: CASSSPALAGGQDTQYF
clone size: -; J gene: TRBJ1-2; V gene: TRBV19; D gene: -; CDR3 DNA: TGTGCCAGTAGCCGGGAGTTCGGGCGGTATGGCTACACCTTC; CDR3 protein: CASSREFGRYGYTF